This passage covers 22 T cell receptor beta chains from one sample sequenced in a study of breast tumors, draining lymph nodes, adjacent tissues. Samples came from axillary lymph nodes draining the breast cancer. TCRdb processed the multiplex PCR reads anew with MiXCR; each CDR3 protein has one entry. Among some 140,000 distinct CDR3 sequences listed, less than 25% were seen once. The sequencing sample was made of axillary lymph node tissue. The source of these receptors is a female donor with breast cancer. Some clones in this sample may be carry-over from other donors' samples.

Remarks on this clonotype: This may arise from a read error, as a much more abundant clone is one base away. The chain joins TRBV11-2 to TRBJ2-7, with 7 positions matching TRBD1. The CDR3 extends over 15 amino acids. The germline CDR1 and CDR2 sequences are SGHAT and FQNNGV. Trimming at V came to 1 base and at J to 4 bases, leaving 7 bases not matched to a gene. CDR3 amino acids: CASSLGAGQDYEQYF. The CDR3 coding sequence is TGTGCCAGCAGCTTAGGGGCCGGACAGGATTACGAGCAGTACTTC.

Of note for this clonotype: A clone one base away is much larger, so this may be a read error. The rearrangement joins TRBV2 to TRBJ2-3, with D uncertain. Germline V lookup: CDR1 SNHLY, CDR2 FYNNEI. The CDR3 is made up of 15 amino acids. The CDR3 protein is CASRRMVQSTDTQCF. Here the CDR3 DNA reads TGTGCCAGCAGGAGGATGGTGCAGAGCACAGATACGCAGTGTTTT.

This clonotype was recorded many times. The rearrangement links TRBV5-1 to TRBJ2-7; 9 bases line up with TRBD1. The germline V gene encodes CDR1 SGHRS and CDR2 YFSETQ. V lost 4 bases, J lost 5 bases, and 10 bases stayed unmatched. The CDR3 is 15 residues long. The CDR3 sequence is CASSAGQGLLNEQYF. In DNA form, the CDR3 reads TGCGCCAGCAGCGCGGGACAGGGACTACTCAACGAGCAGTACTTC. The full variable domain, its missing parts supplied by reference TRBV5-1 and TRBJ2-7, is KAGVTQTPRYLIKTRGQQVTLSCSPISGHRSVSWYQQTPGQGLQFLFEYFSETQRNKGNFPGRFSGRQFSNSRSEMNVSTLELGDSALYLCASSAGQGLLNEQYFGPGTRLTVT.

This clonotype was counted at least ten times. The CDR3 protein is CASSSERGGEQFF. The CDR3 DNA reads TGTGCCAGCAGCTCGGAAAGAGGAGGTGAGCAGTTCTTC. V and J are TRBV7-8 and TRBJ2-1, with D tentatively TRBD2 (5 bases). The CDR3 has 13 amino acids. The germline CDR1 and CDR2 sequences are SGHVS and FQNEAQ. Trimming removed 4 bases from V and 9 bases from J, with 13 bases in between.

Many counts were recorded for this clonotype. The chain carries TRBV5-1 and TRBJ2-3; 7 bases match TRBD1. CDR1 and CDR2 from the germline V gene are SGHRS and YFSETQ. CDR3 length: 15 amino acids. J lost 4 bases, V lost 3 bases, and 8 bases had no gene match. The CDR3 protein is CASSSTGKGADTQYF. The DNA of the CDR3 is TGCGCCAGCAGCTCGACAGGGAAAGGTGCAGATACGCAGTATTTT.

This clonotype was detected ten times or more. The rearrangement uses TRBV5-1 and TRBJ2-1, with D hard to call. CDR3 length: 17 residues. V was pared by 1 base and J by 4 bases, with 18 bases between. Germline CDR1 and CDR2: SGHRS and YFSETQ. DNA for the CDR3: TGCGCCAGCAGCTTGCGGGCGCTGAGCGCGAATTACAATGAGCAGTTCTTC. Encoded protein: CASSLRALSANYNEQFF.

At least ten counts were recorded for this clonotype. This sequence joins TRBV3-1 and TRBJ1-6; D remains unclear. Germline V gene data show CDR1 as LGHDT and CDR2 as YNNKEL (reference sequence). The V gene lost 4 bases and the J gene lost 5 bases, with 3 bases spanning the gap. The CDR3 has 12 residues. The CDR3 reads CASSLHNSPLHF. As DNA, the CDR3 is TGTGCCAGCAGCCTACATAATTCACCCCTCCACTTT.

The chain employs TRBV9 and TRBJ2-1, with D possibly being TRBD2 (6 bases). Germline V gene lookup returns CDR1 SGDLS and CDR2 YYNGEE. This CDR3 contains 13 residues. V was shortened by 0 bases and J by 12 bases, with 13 bases between the two germline ends. The CDR3 spells CASSVASGGLQFF. For the CDR3, the DNA is TGTGCCAGCAGCGTAGCCTCAGGAGGGTTGCAGTTCTTC.

This clonotype was picked up one time. Just one base apart from a much larger clone, this may be a read error. V and J are TRBV30 and TRBJ2-7; 8 bases are a match to TRBD2. The V segment lost 4 bases and the J segment 4 bases; nucleotides outside the gene matches: 6. CDR1 is GTSNPN and CDR2 is SVGIG in the germline V gene (reference sequence). The CDR3 extends over 13 amino acids. The CDR3 nucleotides read TGTGCCTGGAAGGGGCGGGGGGTGTACGAGCAGTACTTC. This gives the protein CAWKGRGVYEQYF. The full variable domain, its missing parts supplied by reference TRBV30 and TRBJ2-7, is SQTIHQWPATLVQPVGSPLSLECTVEGTSNPNLYWYRQAAGRGLQLLFYSVGIGQISSEVPQNLSASRPQDRQFILSSKKLLLSDSGFYLCAWKGRGVYEQYFGPGTRLTVT.

A note on this clonotype: A much larger clone differs by one base, so this may be a read error. In this CDR3 the conserved last residue, phenylalanine or tryptophan, is missing, so a read error is likely. The chain joins TRBV30 to TRBJ2-7, with D possibly TRBD1 on 5 matching bases. The V end was cut by 3 bases, the J end by 3 bases, with 18 bases between. The CDR3 runs 15 residues. CDR1 is GTSNPN and CDR2 is SVGIG in the germline V gene (reference sequence). CDR3 amino acids: CAWRGASLSVYEQYL. The CDR3 bases are TGTGCCTGGAGAGGGGCCTCCCTCTCTGTCTACGAGCAGTACCTC.

Concerning this clonotype: Compared with germline, one end of the junction differs, possibly owing to a read error. In DNA form, the CDR3 reads TGTGCCAGCAGGGTCGACACCCTCAGGAACACCGGAGAGCTGTTTTTT. Residues: CASRVDTLRNTGELFF. V is TRBV25-1 and J is TRBJ2-2; D gene ambiguous. Germline V gene data show CDR1 as MGHDK and CDR2 as SYGVNS. The CDR3 sequence is 16 residues long.

At least ten counts were recorded for this clonotype. Written as DNA, the CDR3 is TGTGCCAGTAGTAGGACAGCCCAAGAGACCCAGTACTTC. It specifies CASSRTAQETQYF. The chain employs TRBV19 and TRBJ2-5; D may be TRBD1 (6 bases). This CDR3 spans 13 amino acids. In germline, CDR1 is LNHDA, CDR2 SQIVND (reference sequence). V lost 4 bases and J 1 base, leaving 7 bases between the germline ends.

The sample holds many counts of this clonotype. The chain is built from TRBV4-1 and TRBJ2-1, with a possible D match to TRBD2 (5 bases). V lost 4 bases and J 6 bases, leaving 19 bases between the germline ends. This CDR3 spans 16 amino acids. Germline V gene lookup returns CDR1 MGHRA and CDR2 YSYEKL. The CDR3 here is CASSPITSLKGNEQFF. The CDR3 coding sequence is TGCGCCAGCAGCCCCATCACTAGTTTAAAGGGCAATGAGCAGTTCTTC.

This clonotype was recorded at least ten times. The rearrangement links TRBV20-1 to TRBJ1-6, with TRBD1 identical over 7 bases. CDR3 length equals 17 residues. Germline lookup yields CDR1 DFQATT and CDR2 SNEGSKA (reference sequence). V gave up 4 bases and J gave up 2 bases; unmatched junction bases: 11. CDR3 amino acids: CSATTGALGTYNSPLHF. In DNA form, the CDR3 reads TGCAGTGCTACTACAGGGGCCCTGGGGACCTATAATTCACCCCTCCACTTT.

This clonotype was observed many times. The chain employs TRBV5-1 and TRBJ2-3; D is unresolved. Germline values: CDR1 SGHRS, CDR2 YFSETQ. Trimming cost V 1 base and J 0 bases, with 15 bases left between them. The CDR3 has 17 amino acids. CDR3 in amino acids: CASSLNGGRSSTDTQYF. In DNA, the CDR3 is TGCGCCAGCAGCTTGAACGGCGGACGGAGTAGCACAGATACGCAGTATTTT. Full variable domain (missing parts from reference TRBV5-1 and TRBJ2-3): KAGVTQTPRYLIKTRGQQVTLSCSPISGHRSVSWYQQTPGQGLQFLFEYFSETQRNKGNFPGRFSGRQFSNSRSEMNVSTLELGDSALYLCASSLNGGRSSTDTQYFGPGTRLTVL.

This clonotype was counted many times. This chain links TRBV15 with TRBJ2-1; TRBD2 matches at 12 bases. V dropped 3 bases and J dropped 1; count of bases not matched to a gene: 1. The CDR3 is 16 amino acids. In germline, CDR1 is LNHNV, CDR2 YYDKDF (reference sequence). This chain's CDR3 is CATSRGTSGSYNEQFF. The CDR3 nucleotides read TGTGCCACCAGCAGGGGGACTAGCGGGTCCTACAATGAGCAGTTCTTC.

The table lists this clonotype with many counts. The chain recombines TRBV15 with TRBJ2-1, with D unclear. The CDR3 extends over 13 amino acids. Germline V lookup: CDR1 LNHNV, CDR2 YYDKDF (reference sequence). Trimming stripped 4 bases from V and 6 bases from J, with 10 bases between. CDR3 region: CATSKGDSNEQFF. The CDR3 DNA is TGTGCCACCAGCAAGGGCGATTCCAATGAGCAGTTCTTC.

As for this clonotype: This sequence may be a read error, since a much larger clone differs from it by one base. The chain recombines TRBV5-4 with TRBJ1-2; 9 nucleotides agree with TRBD1. The CDR3 spans 14 residues. CDR1 is SGHNT, CDR2 YYREEE, per germline (reference sequence). J lost 5 bases, V lost 7 bases, and 9 bases had no gene match. CDR3 DNA: TGTGCCAGCGGCAGGGACAGGGAGGTTTATGGCTACACCTTC. This codes for CASGRDREVYGYTF. Full variable domain (missing parts from reference TRBV5-4 and TRBJ1-2): ETGVTQSPTHLIKTRGQQVTLRCSSQSGHNTVSWYQQALGQGPQFIFQYYREEENGRGNFPPRFSGLQFPNYSSELNVNALELDDSALYLCASGRDREVYGYTFGSGTRLTVV.

This clonotype was observed many times. The rearrangement links TRBV5-6 to TRBJ2-5, with 7 bases fitting TRBD2. Germline assignment: CDR1 SGHDT and CDR2 YYEEEE. V dropped 4 bases and J dropped 5; count of bases not matched to a gene: 11. The CDR3 has 15 amino acids. The CDR3 nucleotides read TGTGCCAGCAGCATCAACTGGGCAGCGGGGGAGACCCAGTACTTC. Residues: CASSINWAAGETQYF. The variable domain in full, with the rest retrieved from reference TRBV5-6 and TRBJ2-5, is DAGVTQSPTHLIKTRGQQVTLRCSPKSGHDTVSWYQQALGQGPQFIFQYYEEEERQRGNFPDRFSGHQFPNYSSELNVNALLLGDSALYLCASSINWAAGETQYFGPGTRLLVL.

The sample holds many counts of this clonotype. V is TRBV28 and J is TRBJ2-5, with D possibly TRBD2 on 6 matching bases. The CDR3 has 15 residues. Germline V gene lookup returns CDR1 MDHEN and CDR2 SYDVKM. Trimming shortened V by 4 bases and J by 1 base, and 13 bases separated the two germline ends. This chain's CDR3 is CASSSRRGSQETQYF. The CDR3 bases are TGTGCCAGCAGTTCCCGGCGGGGCAGCCAAGAGACCCAGTACTTC.

This clonotype was found many times. The V and J genes are TRBV19 and TRBJ2-1; no definite D call. The germline V gene encodes CDR1 LNHDA and CDR2 SQIVND (reference sequence). Trimming pared 4 bases from V and 8 bases from J, leaving 18 bases between. CDR3 length: 15 residues. In nucleotides, the CDR3 is TGTGCCAGTAGTAATCGGTTTAGCCAATCCGATGAGCAGTTCTTC. Amino acids: CASSNRFSQSDEQFF.

This clonotype occurred many times. The chain is built from TRBV29-1 and TRBJ2-3; 8 nucleotides match TRBD2. CDR3 size: 13 residues. Unmatched junction bases numbered 5, after V lost 7 bases and J lost 2 bases. The V gene's germline CDR1 is SQVTM and CDR2 ANQGSEA. In nucleotides, the CDR3 is TGCAGCGGAGCGGGAGTGATCACAGATACGCAGTATTTT. Encoded protein: CSGAGVITDTQYF.